Presented here are 28 T cell receptor beta chains from one specimen sequenced in a study of beta chain features in type 1 diabetes. General study points: In every one of the four CD4+ subsets, TCRB CDR3s were moderately but significantly shorter in Type 1 diabetes patients.

Reverse transcribing all isolated RNA meant expressed TCRB transcripts were sequenced. Profiling relied on immunoSEQ multiplex PCR, and the TCRdb table lists in-frame clones only, not all of them. The sample shows some 150,000 clones, 10% to 15% of them seen only once. No cognate antigen is known for these TCRs. Sequencing was carried out using central memory CD4+ T cells from blood. The origin of the receptors is a man between 18 and 29 years old with type 1 diabetes.

The chain couples TRBV14 to TRBJ2-1; TRBD2 might be the D (6 bases). CDR1 and CDR2 from the germline V gene are SGHDN and FVKESK. The CDR3 consists of 18 residues. V lost 0 bases and J 1 base, leaving 16 bases between the germline ends. CDR3 DNA sequence: TGTGCCAGCAGCCAAGAGCGGGGCGGGCGCCTTTCCTACAATGAGCAGTTCTTC. Protein product: CASSQERGGRLSYNEQFF. Supplemented by reference TRBV14 and TRBJ2-1, the full variable domain reads EAGVTQFPSHSVIEKGQTVTLRCDPISGHDNLYWYRRVMGKEIKFLLHFVKESKQDESGMPNNRFLAERTGGTYSTLKVQPAELEDSGVYFCASSQERGGRLSYNEQFFGPGTRLTVL.

This clone has just a few counts. V usage is TRBV2 and J usage is TRBJ2-2; D remains unclear. In germline, CDR1 is SNHLY, CDR2 FYNNEI. Deletions cut 5 bases from V and 6 bases from J, with 10 bases between. The CDR3 has 13 amino acids. The CDR3 region has the DNA TGTGCCAGCAGTAATGAACTGGCCGGGGAGCTGTTTTTT. This gives the protein CASSNELAGELFF.

This clone was recorded at least ten times. J is TRBJ1-4 and V is TRBV14; weak D call: TRBD1 (5 bases). V shed 1 base and J shed 10 bases, with 10 bases lying between them. The CDR3 has 13 amino acids. In germline, CDR1 is SGHDN, CDR2 FVKESK. CDR3 coding DNA: TGTGCCAGCAGCCAAGTTTGGGGCGGAAAACTGTTTTTT. Translated: CASSQVWGGKLFF.

This clone was detected a few times. The chain has TRBV5-4 and TRBJ2-1; 8 bases are shared with TRBD2. CDR1 is SGHNT and CDR2 is YYREEE in the germline V gene (reference sequence). This CDR3 has 14 amino acids. V lost 6 bases and J lost 2; bases outside the gene matches: 4. In DNA, the CDR3 is TGTGCCAGCAACAAGGGACTAGCCTACAATGAGCAGTTCTTC. Translation: CASNKGLAYNEQFF.

This clone was picked up a small number of times. The chain is built from TRBV13 and TRBJ2-5; D is uncertain. This CDR3 spans 17 amino acids. The ends were cut back, 5 bases at V and 5 bases at J, with 24 bases in the middle. Germline V CDR1 and CDR2: PRHDT, FYEKMQ (reference sequence). The CDR3 coding sequence is TGTGCCAGCAGCCCGAATGGTATACGAACTGAGTGGGAGACCCAGTACTTC. Translation: CASSPNGIRTEWETQYF.

This clone was seen only a few times. J is TRBJ2-3 and V is TRBV30; no definite D call. This CDR3 spans 18 amino acids. V was cut by 0 bases and J by 2 bases, with 21 bases left in between. Germline loops: CDR1 GTSNPN, CDR2 SVGIG (reference sequence). For the CDR3, the DNA is TGTGCCTGGAGTGTATCTCCCTACCCGGGCCATCTCACAGATACGCAGTATTTT. It encodes CAWSVSPYPGHLTDTQYF.

This clone was seen more than once but under ten times. The chain has TRBV2 and TRBJ1-1; possibly TRBD1 for D (5 bases). This CDR3 region has 13 residues. CDR1 is SNHLY, CDR2 FYNNEI, per germline. Deletions cut 5 bases from V and 0 bases from J, with 7 bases between. The DNA for the CDR3 is TGTGCCAGCAGTCTAGGGGTGAACACTGAAGCTTTCTTT. Its protein is CASSLGVNTEAFF.

This clone was recorded at least ten times. This rearrangement joins TRBV2 to TRBJ2-3; D uncertain. CDR3 length: 15 residues. The V gene's germline CDR1 is SNHLY and CDR2 FYNNEI. V shed 4 bases and J shed 0 bases, with 11 bases lying between them. CDR3 in amino acids: CASSGVRSSTDTQYF. Written as DNA, the CDR3 is TGTGCCAGCAGTGGGGTGCGGTCCAGCACAGATACGCAGTATTTT.

The V gene is TRBV19, the J gene TRBJ2-5; the match to TRBD1 covers 7 bases. The CDR3 is made up of 14 amino acids. With V trimmed by 5 bases and J by 4 bases, 7 bases remained unmatched. CDR1 is LNHDA and CDR2 is SQIVND in the germline V gene (reference sequence). CDR3 coding DNA: TGTGCCAGTAGTCCGCTCCGGGACAGAGAGACCCAGTACTTC. This gives the protein CASSPLRDRETQYF.

This clone was seen a few times. The chain joins TRBV9 to TRBJ2-3; no clear D gene. The CDR3 is 14 residues long. Germline V gene lookup returns CDR1 SGDLS and CDR2 YYNGEE. Trimming shortened V by 0 bases and J by 2 bases, and 7 bases separated the two germline ends. CDR3 protein: CASSVGTYTDTQYF. DNA of the CDR3: TGTGCCAGCAGCGTAGGGACGTACACAGATACGCAGTATTTT.

This clone has more than one count but fewer than ten. The gene calls are TRBV29-1 and TRBJ1-2; no clear D. The germline V gene encodes CDR1 SQVTM and CDR2 ANQGSEA. CDR3 length: 13 residues. The V and J ends lost 2 bases and 1 base respectively, with 8 bases between them. The DNA of the CDR3 is TGCAGCGTTGAAAGCGCAAATAACTATGGCTACACCTTC. Its protein is CSVESANNYGYTF.

This clone was observed a few times. The V call is TRBV5-1, the J call TRBJ1-5, with D maybe TRBD1 (5 bases). V was trimmed by 5 bases and J by 8 bases, leaving 20 bases between them. The CDR3 loop spans 15 amino acids. Looked up from germline, CDR1 is SGHRS and CDR2 is YFSETQ. The CDR3 sequence is CASRTGPAENEPQHF. CDR3 DNA sequence: TGCGCCAGCAGGACGGGACCGGCGGAAAACGAGCCCCAGCATTTT.

The chain employs TRBV29-1 and TRBJ1-2; possibly TRBD1 for D (6 bases). This CDR3 is built from 11 residues. Looked up from germline, CDR1 is SQVTM and CDR2 is ANQGSEA. Trimming cost V 8 bases and J 5 bases, with 12 bases left between them. The CDR3 DNA sequence: TGCAGCTGTCAGGGGAATTATGGCTACACCTTC. It specifies CSCQGNYGYTF.

The V gene is TRBV7-9, the J gene TRBJ2-1; 8 positions agree with TRBD2. The CDR3 is 15 amino acids. Losses at the gene ends were 5 bases for V and 7 bases for J; bases not matched to a gene: 10. The germline CDR1 and CDR2 sequences are SEHNR and FQNEAQ (reference sequence). CDR3 amino acids: CASSPEGTRTNEQFF. CDR3 sequence (DNA): TGTGCCAGCAGCCCAGAGGGGACTAGGACGAATGAGCAGTTCTTC.

This clone was seen more than once but under ten times. The chain links TRBV27 to TRBJ2-3, with a possible D match to TRBD2 (6 bases). The CDR3 consists of 15 residues. Deletions cut 5 bases from V and 3 bases from J, with 15 bases between. Germline CDR1 reads MNHEY; CDR2 reads SMNVEV (reference sequence). This chain's CDR3 is CASSPWGGRTDTQYF. CDR3 coding DNA: TGTGCCAGCAGTCCTTGGGGTGGGAGGACAGATACGCAGTATTTT.

The rearrangement uses TRBV10-3 and TRBJ1-1; D is unresolved. Germline CDR1 is ENHRY and CDR2 is SYGVKD. The CDR3 totals 16 residues. V was trimmed by 0 bases and J by 1 base, leaving 12 bases between them. DNA of the CDR3: TGTGCCATCAGTGAGTCGAATTGGGGAGGGAACACTGAAGCTTTCTTT. It codes for CAISESNWGGNTEAFF.

The chain combines TRBV6-1 with TRBJ2-1; 10 bases line up with TRBD2. V was pared by 0 bases and J by 7 bases, with 6 bases of the junction left unmatched. Germline V CDR1 and CDR2: MNHNS, SASEGT. The CDR3 runs to 16 residues. The CDR3 DNA sequence: TGTGCCAGCAGTGAAGCTATGGGACTAGCGAGGAATGAGCAGTTCTTC. This codes for CASSEAMGLARNEQFF.

In this sample, this clone turned up many times. The chain carries TRBV11-3 and TRBJ2-7, with TRBD2 as a possible D gene (5 bases). V gave up 1 base and J gave up 0 bases, with 13 bases separating them. Germline lookup yields CDR1 SGHNT and CDR2 YENEEA. The CDR3 has 16 residues. The CDR3 coding sequence is TGTGCCAGCAGCTTAGCAACTAAACGGGGCTCCTACGAGCAGTACTTC. It specifies CASSLATKRGSYEQYF.

V usage is TRBV10-1 and J usage is TRBJ2-7, with D possibly TRBD1 on 6 matching bases. Trimming removed 2 bases from V and 4 bases from J, with 15 bases in between. CDR3 length equals 15 residues. Germline V gives CDR1 WNHNN, CDR2 SYGVQD (reference sequence). The CDR3 loop is CASSETAQGEYEQYF. The CDR3 DNA reads TGCGCCAGCAGTGAGACGGCACAGGGTGAATACGAGCAGTACTTC.

In its sample, this clone was seen a few times. V gene TRBV7-9 combines with J gene TRBJ2-4; no clear D. Germline V lookup: CDR1 SEHNR, CDR2 FQNEAQ (reference sequence). V was shortened by 5 bases and J by 3 bases, with 14 bases between the two germline ends. The CDR3 runs 15 residues. CDR3 DNA sequence: TGTGCCAGCAGCCCACGAGCCGGCTTCAAAAACATTCAGTACTTC. Translating it yields CASSPRAGFKNIQYF.

This chain joins TRBV9 and TRBJ1-6; 9 nucleotides line up with TRBD1. V lost 2 bases, J lost 7 bases, and 4 bases stayed unmatched. The CDR3 sequence is 15 residues long. Germline lookup yields CDR1 SGDLS and CDR2 YYNGEE. DNA for the CDR3: TGTGCCAGCAGCGTGGGACAGGGCAGGAATTCACCCCTCCACTTT. It encodes CASSVGQGRNSPLHF. The full variable domain, rest sourced from reference TRBV9 and TRBJ1-6, is DSGVTQTPKHLITATGQRVTLRCSPRSGDLSVYWYQQSLDQGLQFLIQYYNGEERAKGNILERFSAQQFPDLHSELNLSSLELGDSALYFCASSVGQGRNSPLHFGNGTRLTVT.

This clone came up many times. Different DNA sequences within this sample yield the same CDR3. This sequence joins TRBV4-2 and TRBJ2-1, with D possibly TRBD2 on 5 matching bases. Trimming pared 0 bases from V and 0 bases from J, leaving 12 bases between. This CDR3 is built from 17 residues. Per the germline V gene, CDR1 is LGHNA and CDR2 is YNFKEQ. The CDR3 region has the DNA TGTGCCAGCAGCCAAGATAAGGGTGGGAGCTCCTACAATGAGCAGTTCTTC. Protein sequence: CASSQDKGGSSYNEQFF.

This clone has just a few counts. The rearrangement uses TRBV28 and TRBJ2-3; 11 positions agree with TRBD2. The V gene end was trimmed by 10 bases and the J gene end by 0 bases; junction bases not matched to a gene: 3. This CDR3 contains 14 residues. Germline assignment: CDR1 MDHEN and CDR2 SYDVKM. Written as DNA, the CDR3 is TGTGCCACCGCTAGCGGGGGGAGCACAGATACGCAGTATTTT. This encodes CATASGGSTDTQYF.

CDR3 nucleotides: TGTGCCAGCAGTGAATTTGGGACAACTGGCTATGGCTACACCTTC. Translation gives CASSEFGTTGYGYTF. V is TRBV25-1 and J is TRBJ1-2, with a weak D call TRBD1 (6 bases). Germline assignment: CDR1 MGHDK and CDR2 SYGVNS. Trimming removed 1 base from V and 4 bases from J, with 13 bases in between. This CDR3 has 15 amino acids.

The V and J genes are TRBV27 and TRBJ1-2; D not certain. V was clipped by 0 bases and J by 4 bases, with 6 bases between them. There are 13 residues in the CDR3. Germline V CDR1 and CDR2: MNHEY, SMNVEV (reference sequence). CDR3 coding DNA: TGTGCCAGCAGTTTATCCTGGGGCTATGGCTACACCTTC. As protein: CASSLSWGYGYTF.

The CDR3 DNA follows: TGTGCCAGCAGCCAGGGACCTACTAACTATGGCTACACCTTC. Translating it yields CASSQGPTNYGYTF. The V gene is TRBV28, the J gene TRBJ1-2; perhaps TRBD1 as D (5 bases). Per the germline V gene, CDR1 is MDHEN and CDR2 is SYDVKM. The CDR3 extends over 14 amino acids. The V end was cut by 6 bases, the J end by 0 bases, with 11 bases between.

The gene calls are TRBV6-1 and TRBJ2-7, with D possibly TRBD2 on 5 matching bases. V was pared by 5 bases and J by 3 bases, with 11 bases between. The germline V gene encodes CDR1 MNHNS and CDR2 SASEGT. The CDR3 consists of 13 residues. This CDR3 is CASSPWGDYEQYF. CDR3 nucleotides: TGTGCCAGCAGTCCGTGGGGAGACTACGAGCAGTACTTC.

The chain carries TRBV9 and TRBJ1-4; D is uncertain. The germline V and J ends were trimmed by 2 bases and 0 bases, with 5 bases remaining between them. In germline, CDR1 is SGDLS, CDR2 YYNGEE. The CDR3 spans 14 residues. The CDR3 bases are TGTGCCAGCAGCGTGACGGCAACTAATGAAAAACTGTTTTTT. Encoded protein: CASSVTATNEKLFF.